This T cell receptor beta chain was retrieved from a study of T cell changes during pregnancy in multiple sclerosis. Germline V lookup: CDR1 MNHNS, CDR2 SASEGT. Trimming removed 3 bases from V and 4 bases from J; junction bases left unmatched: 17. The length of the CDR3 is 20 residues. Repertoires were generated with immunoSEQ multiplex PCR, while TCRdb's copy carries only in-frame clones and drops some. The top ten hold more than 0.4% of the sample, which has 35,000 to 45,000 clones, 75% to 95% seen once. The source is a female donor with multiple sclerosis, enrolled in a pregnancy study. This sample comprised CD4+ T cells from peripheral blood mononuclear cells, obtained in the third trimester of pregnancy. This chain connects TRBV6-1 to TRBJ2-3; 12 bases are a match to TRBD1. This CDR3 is CASSDPGQGAGSWFPDTQYF. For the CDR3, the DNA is TGTGCCAGCAGTGACCCGGGACAGGGGGCTGGGTCGTGGTTCCCAGATACGCAGTATTTT.